This TCR beta chain was sequenced for a study of Ad26.COV2.S vaccination and SARS-CoV-2 variants. Study as a whole: Ad26.COV2.S given intramuscularly, once or twice 56 days apart.

Libraries were prepared by immunoSEQ multiplex PCR; TCRdb keeps only in-frame clonotypes and omits some of them. The data hold 300,000 to 400,000 clones, with about 82% observed a single time. Described treatment: 15 to 20 received Ad26.COV2.S at low or high dose, single or two shots; five or six received placebo; per-sample allocation not given. Sampling took place 63 days after the first vaccine or placebo injection. The individual, an adult aged 18-55 years, was a donor in Boston. The table lists this clone with a few counts. This CDR3 has 13 residues. V lost 6 bases, J lost 8 bases, and 14 bases lay in between. Germline CDR1 and CDR2: LNHDA and SQIVND (reference sequence).

This TCR came from a person aged 18-60 years who received the Ad26.COV2.S COVID-19 vaccine or a placebo. The sequencing used peripheral blood, collected in a trial of Ad26.COV2.S vaccine versus placebo. The chain carries TRBV19 and TRBJ2-1; D uncertain. CDR3 DNA: TGTGCCAGTAGCCCTCATAAAGCCTATGAGCAGTTCTTC. Translated, it gives CASSPHKAYEQFF.